This TCR beta chain was identified in a study of OX40 agonist ivuxolimab in advanced cancers. Whole-study results and caveats: At 0.1 to 3.0 mg/kg, CD4+ and CD8+ blood T cells expanded clonally by week 6. Clonal expansion in partial responders at 0.1-3.0 mg/kg ranked among the lowest.

Some clones are missing from TCRdb's copy, which holds only in-frame ones; the method was immunoSEQ multiplex PCR. Here the sample spans 70,000 or so clones, about three quarters being singletons. Germline loops: CDR1 SGHDT, CDR2 YYEEEE. Trimming left V 3 bases short and J 0 bases short, with 12 bases between. This CDR3 contains 15 residues. In the case of this clone: Its antigen is currently unknown.

This clonotype was obtained from an adult with an advanced solid tumor such as melanoma, head and neck, liver or kidney cancer. The V call is TRBV5-6, the J call TRBJ1-2, with D unresolved. The specimen comprised CD4+ or CD8+ T cells sorted from blood, sampled in a trial of the OX40 agonist ivuxolimab. The CDR3 sequence is CASSSRRLANYGYTF. The CDR3 nucleotides are TGTGCCAGCAGCTCCCGACGTCTAGCTAACTATGGCTACACCTTC.